This note documents a single T cell receptor (beta chain) sequence. Its antigen is still unknown. Sample time point: cycle 4 day 1 (C4D1), after five to seven weeks of nivolumab. Every patient had relapsed following autologous stem cell transplantation, and cohorts differed in brentuximab vedotin exposure. Trimming took 2 bases from V and 0 from J, leaving 20 bases between them. CDR3 length equals 20 residues. The table came from immunoSEQ multiplex PCR; TCRdb's copy has only in-frame clones and leaves some out. The sample gives 11,000 to 15,000 clones, approximately 78% of which show up once; 15% to 20% is in the top ten. This record comes from a study of PD-1 blockade in classical Hodgkin lymphoma. Whole-study results and caveats: Diversity in CD4+ TCRs, unlike that measured in CD8+ TCRs, had risen significantly by C4D1. Patients with a complete response exhibited baseline diversity comparable to newly diagnosed patients. TCR diversity at baseline was reported to be reduced in newly diagnosed patients relative to healthy donors. Exclusion removed patients who began nivolumab under 1 year after ASCT.

This sample comprised peripheral blood mononuclear cells (PBMCs), obtained before the fourth cycle of nivolumab. The TCR comes from a human donor with classical Hodgkin lymphoma. This chain connects TRBV23-1 to TRBJ1-6; D not certain. TRBV23-1 belongs to the ORF category, with a function that is uncertain. The CDR3 loop reads CASSQPFRLSPSSYNSPLHF. CDR3 sequence (DNA): TGCGCCAGCAGTCAACCTTTTCGCCTCAGCCCCAGCTCCTATAATTCACCCCTCCACTTT.